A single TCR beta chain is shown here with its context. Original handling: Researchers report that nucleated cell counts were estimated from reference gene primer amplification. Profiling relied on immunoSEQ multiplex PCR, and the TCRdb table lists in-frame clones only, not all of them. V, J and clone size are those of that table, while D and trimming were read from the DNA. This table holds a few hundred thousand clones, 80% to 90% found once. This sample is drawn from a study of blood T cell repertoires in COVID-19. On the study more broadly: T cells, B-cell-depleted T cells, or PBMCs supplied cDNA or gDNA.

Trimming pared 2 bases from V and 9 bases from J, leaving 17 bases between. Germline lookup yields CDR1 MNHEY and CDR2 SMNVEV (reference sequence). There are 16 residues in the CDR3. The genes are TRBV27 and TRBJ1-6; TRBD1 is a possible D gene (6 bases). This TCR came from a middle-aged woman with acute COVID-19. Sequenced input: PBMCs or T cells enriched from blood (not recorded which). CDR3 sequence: CASSLMEQGWGSPLHF. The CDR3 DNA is TGTGCCAGCAGTTTAATGGAACAGGGTTGGGGTTCACCCCTCCACTTT.